This entry lists 2 T cell receptor beta chains sequenced from one sample in a study of cytomegalovirus exposure and HLA in healthy donors. The PCR used 60 Vbeta and 13 Jbeta primers. Generated by immunoSEQ multiplex PCR, the TCRdb table keeps only in-frame clones and is missing some. This sample has approximately 100,000 clones, with around 77% found just once. Sequencing input: PBMCs. The source of these receptors is a man in his forties in good health and CMV-seropositive.

The gene calls are TRBV7-2 and TRBJ1-2; TRBD1 matches 9 bases. Germline lookup yields CDR1 SGHTA and CDR2 FQGNSA. The CDR3 loop spans 15 amino acids. The V gene end was trimmed by 5 bases and the J gene end by 3 bases; junction bases not matched to a gene: 7. The CDR3 coding sequence is TGTGCCAGCAGCGACCAGGACAGGGGAGACTATGGCTACACCTTC. This sequence encodes CASSDQDRGDYGYTF.

The rearrangement joins TRBV5-4 to TRBJ2-3, with 9 bases fitting TRBD1. Trimming took 4 bases from V and 6 from J; bases not matched to a gene: 12. Germline V gene data show CDR1 as SGHNT and CDR2 as YYREEE (reference sequence). The CDR3 totals 16 residues. As DNA, the CDR3 is TGTGCCAGCAGCACCCCCGGGACAGGGATCGCGGATACGCAGTATTTT. Its translation: CASSTPGTGIADTQYF.